Presented here are 4 T cell receptor beta chains from one specimen sequenced in a study of regulatory T cells in long-lasting Graves disease. Sequencing libraries for TCR beta were prepared with iRepertoire HTBI primers and Arm-PCR of CDR3 regions. Using its own MiXCR run on the multiplex PCR reads, TCRdb lists one record per CDR3 protein. The sample yields 450,000 to 700,000 distinct CDR3 sequences, about 14% seen once. The sample's time point: newly diagnosed GD, antithyroid drugs for less than 3 months. The TCR library was made from RNA that had been extracted from PBMCs in TRIzol. Another study also made use of these data, one on T cells in Graves' hyperthyroidism and ophthalmopathy.

Source: peripheral blood mononuclear cells (PBMCs), taken at new diagnosis, from a patient treated with antithyroid drugs. These receptors all come from a man under 40 with Graves disease.

This clonotype was counted between two and nine times. The chain joins TRBV20-1 to TRBJ1-1, with unresolved D. The CDR3 spans 11 residues. V lost 3 bases and J 4 bases, leaving 6 bases between the germline ends. The germline gives CDR1 DFQATT, CDR2 SNEGSKA (reference sequence). CDR3 coding DNA: TGCAGTGCTAGTTGGTCCACTGAAGCTTTCTTT. Translation: CSASWSTEAFF.

This clonotype was counted ten times or more. The J gene is TRBJ2-1, the V gene TRBV7-9; D not certain. This CDR3 has 14 residues. With 6 bases removed from V and 7 bases from J, the gap between germline ends came to 16 bases. Germline assignment: CDR1 SEHNR and CDR2 FQNEAQ (reference sequence). CDR3 sequence: CASRIGGPTNEQFF. In DNA form, the CDR3 reads TGTGCCAGCAGGATAGGCGGTCCTACAAATGAGCAGTTCTTC. Drawing the rest from reference TRBV7-9 and TRBJ2-1, the complete variable domain is DTGVSQNPRHKITKRGQNVTFRCDPISEHNRLYWYRQTLGQGPEFLTYFQNEAQLEKSRLLSDRFSAERPKGSFSTLEIQRTEQGDSAMYLCASRIGGPTNEQFFGPGTRLTVL.

The sample holds a few counts of this clonotype. The chain joins TRBV20-1 to TRBJ2-7; no definite D call. V lost 4 bases, J lost 4 bases, and 8 bases lay in between. The germline CDR1 and CDR2 sequences are DFQATT and SNEGSKA (reference sequence). The CDR3 length is 11 residues. CDR3 coding DNA: TGCAGTGCTATGGGGATGTACGAGCAGTACTTC. Translated: CSAMGMYEQYF.

This clonotype was detected ten times or more. The chain couples TRBV27 to TRBJ2-7; TRBD2 aligns across 12 bases. The V and J ends lost 11 bases and 5 bases, in that order; junction bases with no gene match: 7. Germline V lookup: CDR1 MNHEY, CDR2 SMNVEV (reference sequence). This CDR3 has 13 amino acids. Here the CDR3 reads CASRLAGDHEQYF. DNA of the CDR3: TGTGCCTCCCGACTAGCGGGAGACCACGAGCAGTACTTC.